A selection of T cell receptor beta chains follows, all from one sample in a study of vaccination effects on CD4 cells after COVID-19. These TCRs are of unknown antigen specificity. Clones were read by immunoSEQ multiplex PCR, and TCRdb kept only the in-frame ones, dropping some. The sample contains about 55,000 clones, more than 60% of which appear only once. The sequencing here drew on CD4+ T cells from PBMCs cultured with SARS-CoV-2 spike peptides, taken before COVID-19 vaccination. Receptor source: a human donor who received a COVID-19 vaccine. CDR3s include the opening cysteine and the closing phenylalanine or tryptophan.

V: TRBV19; CDR3: CASRGLGGNQPQHF
V: TRBV12-5; CDR3: CASGFPGNEAFF
V: TRBV6-1; CDR3: CASSEALRLSAGVPVATNEKLFF
V: TRBV4-1; CDR3: CASSQVIGRQETQYF
V: TRBV28; CDR3: CASSLPHYGYTF
V: TRBV7-6; CDR3: CASSLAPMGRGEEKLFF
V: TRBV6-2/TRBV6-3; CDR3: CASSRDSGNQPQHF
V: TRBV11-2; CDR3: CASSLQPAVLYGYTF
V: TRBV11-3; CDR3: CASSFGPGEQYF
V: TRBV20-1; CDR3: CSANEDRGSPLHF
V: TRBV19; CDR3: CASRTPNSGNTIYF
V: TRBV6-6; CDR3: CASKDRADGSPLHF
V: TRBV19; CDR3: CASSTPGVSNQPQHF
V: TRBV28; CDR3: CATRQGVVAEAFF
V: TRBV4-2; CDR3: CASSRGTIHDEQYF
V: TRBV28; CDR3: CASKTPGQGNTGELFF
V: TRBV19; CDR3: CASSTGSSGANVLTF
V: TRBV2; CDR3: CASTQGQGSQPQHF
V: TRBV30; CDR3: CAWSHGARYGYTF
V: TRBV30; CDR3: CAWSVSGGASETQYF
V: TRBV4-3; CDR3: CASSQDPGHGEAFF
V: TRBV5-1; CDR3: CASSLGPPGEDGYTF
V: TRBV30; CDR3: CAWRARGGGYTF
V: TRBV24-1; CDR3: CATATGDTQYF
V: TRBV12-2; CDR3: CASSPYQRQETQYF